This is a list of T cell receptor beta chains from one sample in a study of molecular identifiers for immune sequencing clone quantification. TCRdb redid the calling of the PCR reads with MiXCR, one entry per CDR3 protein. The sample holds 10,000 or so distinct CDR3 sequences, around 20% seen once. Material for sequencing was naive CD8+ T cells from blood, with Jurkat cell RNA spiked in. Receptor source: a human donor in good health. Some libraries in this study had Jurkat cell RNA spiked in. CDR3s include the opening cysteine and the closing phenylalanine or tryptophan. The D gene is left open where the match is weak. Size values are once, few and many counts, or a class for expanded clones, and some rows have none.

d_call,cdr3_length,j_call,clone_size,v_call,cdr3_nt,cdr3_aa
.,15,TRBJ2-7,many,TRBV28,TGTGCCAGCAACCTGGAGGGCCAGTTCGCCTACGAGCAGTACTTC,CASNLEGQFAYEQYF
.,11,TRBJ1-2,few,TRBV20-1,TGCAGTGCTAGTTCGCCATATGGCTACACCTTC,CSASSPYGYTF
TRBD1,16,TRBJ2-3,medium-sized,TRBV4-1,TGCGCCAGCAGCCACGCCCCGCCTCAGACAGGGCAGGGAACGTATTTT,CASSHAPPQTGQGTYF
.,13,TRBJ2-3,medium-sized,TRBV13,TGTGCCAGCAGCGGACTATCGACAGATACGCAGTATTTT,CASSGLSTDTQYF
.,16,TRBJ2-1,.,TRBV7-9,TGTGCCAGCAGCTTAACAGAGTTGACGGTTAACAATGAGCAGTTCTTC,CASSLTELTVNNEQFF
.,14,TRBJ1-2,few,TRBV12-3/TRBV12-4,TGTGCCAGCAGTTTAGCGCGGTACCACAAAGGCTACACCTTC,CASSLARYHKGYTF
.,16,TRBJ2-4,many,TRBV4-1,TGCGCCAGCAGCCAAGATCCCATGGTAGCCAAAAACATTCAGTACTTC,CASSQDPMVAKNIQYF
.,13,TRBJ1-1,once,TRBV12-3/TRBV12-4,TGTGCCAGCAGTTTATCAACGGCGGGCGGGTACACTTTT,CASSLSTAGGYTF
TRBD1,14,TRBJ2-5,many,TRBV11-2,TGTGCCAGCAGCAATACAGGGGGCGTTGAGACCCAGTACTTC,CASSNTGGVETQYF
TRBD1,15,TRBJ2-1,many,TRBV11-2,TGTGCCAGCAGCTCCCCGGGACAGGGTTTGTATGAGCAGTTCTTC,CASSSPGQGLYEQFF
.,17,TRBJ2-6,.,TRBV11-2,TGTGCCAGCAGCTTACTTGGGTTTGTCTCTGGGGCCAACGTCCTGACTTTC,CASSLLGFVSGANVLTF
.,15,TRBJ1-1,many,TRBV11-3,TGTGCCAGCAGCCTGACGACTAATCTGAACACTGAAGCTTTCTTT,CASSLTTNLNTEAFF
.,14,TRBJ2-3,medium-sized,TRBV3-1,TGTGCCAGCAGCCCCCTGCGGGGCCCAGATACGCAGTATTTT,CASSPLRGPDTQYF
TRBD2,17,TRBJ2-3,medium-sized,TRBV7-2,TGTGCCAGCAGCTTAGCGCCTAGCGGGAGTTGGATAGATACGCAGTATTTT,CASSLAPSGSWIDTQYF
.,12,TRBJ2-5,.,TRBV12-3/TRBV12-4,TGTGCCAGCAGTCAGGACAGAGAGACCCAGTACTTC,CASSQDRETQYF
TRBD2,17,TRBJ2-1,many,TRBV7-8,TGTGCCAGCAGCTCCCTTACTAGCGGACCCTCCTACAATGAGCAGTTCTTC,CASSSLTSGPSYNEQFF
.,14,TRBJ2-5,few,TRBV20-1,TGCAGTGGCACGGAGGGGCAGGGGCAAGAGACCCAGTACTTC,CSGTEGQGQETQYF
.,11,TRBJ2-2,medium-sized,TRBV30,TGTGCCTGGGGGGGTGGCCGGGAGCTGTTTTTT,CAWGGGRELFF
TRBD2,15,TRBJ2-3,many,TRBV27,TGTGCCAGCAGTCGACTAGCGGGAGGGCCGGATACGCAGTATTTT,CASSRLAGGPDTQYF
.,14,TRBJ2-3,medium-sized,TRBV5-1,TGCGCCAGCAGCCCGGACTTCCGGGAGGATACGCAGTATTTT,CASSPDFREDTQYF
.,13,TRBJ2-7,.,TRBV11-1,TGTGCCAGCAGCTCTTACTTGGTCTACGAGCAGTACTTC,CASSSYLVYEQYF
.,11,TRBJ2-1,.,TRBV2,TGTGCCAGCAGTGAAGGCTATAAGCAGTTCTTC,CASSEGYKQFF